This TCR beta chain was recovered during a study of blood T cell repertoires in COVID-19. Germline CDR1 GTSNPN, CDR2 SVGIG (reference sequence). This CDR3 is 13 amino acids long. V lost 3 bases and J lost 5; bases outside the gene matches: 5. Profiling relied on immunoSEQ multiplex PCR, and the TCRdb table lists in-frame clones only, not all of them. Of 200,000 to 250,000 clones detected, around 84% appear once; the ten largest clones hold under 15%. This clonotype was obtained from a human donor in a cohort sampled during active COVID-19. The V call is TRBV30, the J call TRBJ1-1, with 8 bases matching TRBD1. The sequencing sample was made of peripheral blood. CDR3 sequence reads: CAWRQGVWTEAFF. CDR3 nucleotides: TGTGCCTGGAGACAGGGGGTATGGACTGAAGCTTTCTTT.